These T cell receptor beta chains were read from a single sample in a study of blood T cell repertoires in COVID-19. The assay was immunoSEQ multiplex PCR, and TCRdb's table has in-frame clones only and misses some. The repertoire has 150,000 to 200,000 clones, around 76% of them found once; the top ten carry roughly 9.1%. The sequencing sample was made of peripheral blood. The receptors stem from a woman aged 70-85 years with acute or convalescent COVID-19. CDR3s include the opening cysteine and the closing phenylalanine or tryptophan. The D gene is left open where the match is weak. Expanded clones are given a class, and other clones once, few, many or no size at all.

TGTGCCAGCAGCTTAGCGTCCAGCCAGGGGGGTTCACCCCTCCACTTT | CASSLASSQGGSPLHF | TRBV7-6 | TRBD1 | - | TRBJ1-6
TGTGCCAGCAGTTACGAACTAGCTTTCCCCTACGAGCAGTACTTC | CASSYELAFPYEQYF | TRBV6-2/TRBV6-3 | - | - | TRBJ2-7
TGTGCCAGCAGCTTAGATCTTAGCAGGGGGGAAGGAGCTTTCTTT | CASSLDLSRGEGAFF | TRBV11-2 | TRBD1 | - | TRBJ1-1
TGTGCCAGCAGGTGGGGGGTCGATAATGGCTACACCTTC | CASRWGVDNGYTF | TRBV28 | - | - | TRBJ1-2
TGTGCCAGTAGTATATCGGGACAGGGGGTGGGAGAGCAGTTCTTC | CASSISGQGVGEQFF | TRBV19 | TRBD1 | - | TRBJ2-1
TGCGCCAGCAGCTTGGCCGTTAGCGGGGCCCAAGAGACCCAGTACTTC | CASSLAVSGAQETQYF | TRBV5-1 | TRBD2 | - | TRBJ2-5
TGTGCCAGCAGCTTTGGCGGCAGCACAGATACGCAGTATTTT | CASSFGGSTDTQYF | TRBV5-6 | - | - | TRBJ2-3
TGTGCCAGCAGCTTATTAGCGGGTGGGGCACTAGATACGCAGTATTTT | CASSLLAGGALDTQYF | TRBV7-3 | TRBD2 | - | TRBJ2-3
TGTGCCAGCAGTTACTCCGGGACAGGGAGAGAGACCCAGTACTTC | CASSYSGTGRETQYF | TRBV6-5 | TRBD1 | - | TRBJ2-5
TGTGCCAGCAGCTTGGAGACAGGGTATGGCTACACCTTC | CASSLETGYGYTF | TRBV7-2 | TRBD1 | - | TRBJ1-2
TGTGCCAGCAGCTTAGGGTCGGGACACCTAGCCAAAAACATTCAGTACTTC | CASSLGSGHLAKNIQYF | TRBV11-2 | - | - | TRBJ2-4
TGTGCCAGCTCACCCGCCGGACTAGCGGGTTACAATGAGCAGTTCTTC | CASSPAGLAGYNEQFF | TRBV18 | TRBD2 | - | TRBJ2-1
TGTGCCAGCAGCCCTACTAAAGTGGGTGAGCAGTTCTTC | CASSPTKVGEQFF | TRBV7-2 | - | - | TRBJ2-1
TGTGCCAGCAGCTTAGTACGGGACAGGGGGCCGGGAGGCTACACCTTC | CASSLVRDRGPGGYTF | TRBV7-2 | TRBD1 | - | TRBJ1-2
TGTGCCAGCAGCGTAGATAGCGGGGCCTACGGCTACACCTTC | CASSVDSGAYGYTF | TRBV9 | - | - | TRBJ1-2
TGCGCCAGCAGTGAGTCCGGCAGGGGCAGGGAGCCTGGGTTGACCCAGCATTTT | CASSESGRGREPGLTQHF | TRBV10-1 | - | - | TRBJ1-5
TGTGCCAGCAGCGTAGAAATGAGGGGGAGAGGAAACACCATATATTTT | CASSVEMRGRGNTIYF | TRBV9 | - | - | TRBJ1-3
TGTGCCTGGAGTGGGACAGATTATCAGCCCCAGCATTTT | CAWSGTDYQPQHF | TRBV30 | - | few | TRBJ1-5
TGTGCCAGCAGCTTAGATACATTCCGGGGGGAGACCCAGTACTTC | CASSLDTFRGETQYF | TRBV7-2 | - | once | TRBJ2-5
TGTGCCTGGAGTGTAGGACAGAACACTGAAGCTTTCTTT | CAWSVGQNTEAFF | TRBV30 | - | - | TRBJ1-1
TGTGCCAGCAGTGGAGTTTCACCCCTCCACTTT | CASSGVSPLHF | TRBV28 | - | once | TRBJ1-6
TGCAGCGTTGAAAAGGGGCAGGGGCTAAACTATGGCTACACCTTC | CSVEKGQGLNYGYTF | TRBV29-1 | - | - | TRBJ1-2
TGTGCCAGCAATAACCCGGGACTACGCACAGATACGCAGTATTTT | CASNNPGLRTDTQYF | TRBV6-6 | TRBD2 | - | TRBJ2-3
TGTGCCAGCAGCTCAAATACAGGATCAAGCACAGATACGCAGTATTTT | CASSSNTGSSTDTQYF | TRBV5-5 | - | few | TRBJ2-3
TGTGCCAGCAGGGCAGGGGGCCTGGACGGGGAGCTGTTTTTT | CASRAGGLDGELFF | TRBV7-9 | TRBD1 | few | TRBJ2-2
TGCGCCAGCAGCCTAGGACTAGCGGGGGGCACAGATACGCAGTATTTT | CASSLGLAGGTDTQYF | TRBV4-1 | TRBD2 | - | TRBJ2-3
TGCGCCAGCAGCCAAGATACCCTAGCGGGGGGGGGTGAGCAGTTCTTC | CASSQDTLAGGGEQFF | TRBV4-3 | TRBD2 | - | TRBJ2-1
TGTGCCTGGACCGAGGGGACAGGGGATGGCTACACCTTC | CAWTEGTGDGYTF | TRBV30 | TRBD1 | - | TRBJ1-2
TGTGCCAGCAACCCCACGAGGACTAGCGGCACAGATACGCAGTATTTT | CASNPTRTSGTDTQYF | TRBV6-2/TRBV6-3 | TRBD2 | - | TRBJ2-3
TGCAGTGCTAGTGTATTCGGACAGACCAGCTCTGGAAACACCATATATTTT | CSASVFGQTSSGNTIYF | TRBV20-1 | - | - | TRBJ1-3
TGTGCCATCAGTGAGTCGGCGTTAGGGGGGGCGCGGGCTTTCTTT | CAISESALGGARAFF | TRBV10-3 | - | - | TRBJ1-1
TGCGCCAGCAGCCAAGGAAGCGGACAGGACTACGAGCAGTACTTC | CASSQGSGQDYEQYF | TRBV4-1 | TRBD1 | - | TRBJ2-7
TGTGCCAGCAAAAGACTGGATACGCAGTATTTT | CASKRLDTQYF | TRBV6-5 | - | once | TRBJ2-3
TGTGCCAGCAGCCCGGGACAGGGATTCGAAGCTTTCTTT | CASSPGQGFEAFF | TRBV28 | TRBD1 | - | TRBJ1-1
TGTGCCAGCAGTAAACCGGGACTAGCGGGGGGGCAGATCTTC | CASSKPGLAGGQIF | TRBV21-1 | - | - | TRBJ2-1
TGCAGCGTTGCGCCCGGGAGGGCTGAAGCTTTCTTT | CSVAPGRAEAFF | TRBV29-1 | - | - | TRBJ1-1
TGTGCCAGCAGCAAAGCGGAACCGGGACTAGGGAGGGGGAATGAGCAGTTCTTC | CASSKAEPGLGRGNEQFF | TRBV21-1 | - | - | TRBJ2-1
TGTGCCAGCAACCTGGTTCAGGGGAACTCACCCCTCCACTTT | CASNLVQGNSPLHF | TRBV2 | - | - | TRBJ1-6
TGTGCCAGCAGTGCCCCTAGCGTCTTCCACTACGAGCAGTACTTC | CASSAPSVFHYEQYF | TRBV25-1 | - | - | TRBJ2-7
TGCGCCAGCAGCCAGGACAGGGGTCGGACTGAAGCTTTCTTT | CASSQDRGRTEAFF | TRBV4-3 | TRBD1 | - | TRBJ1-1